This TCR beta chain was found in a study of blood T cell repertoires in COVID-19. The overall study: Samples taken during acute and convalescent COVID-19 were collected in the United States, Italy and Spain. Sources were T cells, B-cell-depleted T cells, or PBMCs; the material itself was cDNA or gDNA.

V lost 6 bases and J lost 8, with 16 bases in between. The CDR3 has 14 amino acids. In germline, CDR1 is SGHTA, CDR2 FQGNSA. Original analysis: Amplification of reference gene primers provided the estimated nucleated cell counts. The assay was immunoSEQ multiplex PCR, and TCRdb's table has in-frame clones only and misses some. That table furnishes V, J and clone size, whereas the DNA furnished D and trimming. The profile shows a few hundred thousand clones, roughly 89% of them singletons. The rearrangement joins TRBV7-2 to TRBJ1-4, with a weak D call TRBD1 (5 bases). Sequencing input: peripheral blood. The TCR originated in a woman aged 25 to 45 with active or convalescent COVID-19. Here the CDR3 DNA reads TGTGCCAGCAGGCGGACAAGACAATCCGAAAAACTGTTTTTT. Its translation: CASRRTRQSEKLFF.